This entry concerns a single T cell receptor beta chain. This clonotype was seen many times. The antigen it binds to is not known. Per-base qualities were not stored, and no clone one base away is much larger. The time point label, read with the paper, signifies: newly diagnosed GD, antithyroid drugs for less than 3 months. For both TCR sequencing and RNA sequencing, RNA was extracted from PBMCs in TRIzol. The diagnosis of Graves' disease followed American Thyroid Association guidelines. Patients were recruited from an endocrinology department in Xi'an, China. Each patient gave 9 to 10 milliliters of peripheral blood, collected in an EDTA anticoagulant tube. PBMCs were isolated by Ficoll Paque Plus density gradient separation without further T cell sorting. RNA quality was checked with an Agilent 2100 Bioanalyzer and agarose gel, and concentration with a NanoDrop 2000. This record belongs to a study of regulatory T cells in long-lasting Graves disease (dated by TCRdb to the early 2020s). For the study in its entirety: In the newly diagnosed Graves' disease group, patients had been taking antithyroid drugs for less than 3 months. This study used TCR sequencing and RNA sequencing of peripheral blood to compare persistent Graves' disease patients against newly diagnosed Graves' disease patients. The study was conducted in China and was registered as a clinical trial. TCR sequencing covered 13 persistent and some 20 newly diagnosed Graves' disease patients, 33 samples in total.

Libraries came from multiplex PCR. Sequencing was performed on an Illumina HiSeq 4000. TCR beta libraries were built with iRepertoire HTBI primers and Arm-PCR amplification of CDR3 regions. Before sequencing, the PCR products underwent gel purification. As for the original processing: Across samples, 62 TRBV and approximately 15 TRBJ segments were identified and used for gene usage analysis of CDR3 amino acid clonotypes. Filtered high-quality paired reads were merged into contigs using COPE and FqMerger. BLAST was used to align contigs to IMGT TRBV, TRBD and TRBJ reference genes, and CDR3 was defined according to IMGT. Any clonotype with a frequency above 0.1% was classified as a highly expanded clone. Shannon entropy served as the measure of repertoire diversity, while the Gini coefficient captured V-J evenness. A clonotype was considered public if more than one individual shared it. Clones were called with MiXCR by TCRdb after fastp trimmed the public reads at Q25, and only in-frame beta chains were retained. CDR3 protein duplicates are merged, each entry listing the most common genes and DNA. The V and J calls, along with clone size, are taken from TCRdb and not from the paper's own processing. This sample comprises some 460,000 distinct CDR3 sequences, roughly 15% of them detected only once. More than 9% of the sample is held by the ten biggest clonotypes.

Study-wide conclusions, independent of this receptor: Compared with newly diagnosed patients, patients with persistent Graves' disease had lower TCR Shannon entropy and fewer highly expanded clones, which suggests clonal expansion. Peripheral blood alone was examined, since thyroid tissue, which constituted the primary lesion, could not be accessed. The authors acknowledged the small sample size as a limitation that may reduce accuracy. Sequencing and analysis were limited to the TCR beta chain. Patients with persistent disease shared more public clonotypes (around 2,500) than newly diagnosed patients did (around 930). Preferential use of TRBV28, TRBJ1-2 and TRBJ2-5 was observed in persistent disease, whereas TRBV20-1 and TRBJ2-1 were favored in newly diagnosed disease.

In the germline V gene (reference sequence), CDR1 corresponds to DFQATT and CDR2 to SNEGSKA. The CDR3 holds 15 amino acids from the cysteine to the phenylalanine. Only the CDR3 portion is preserved as DNA: 45 bases, with reading frame beginning at the first base. V is reduced by 4 bases and J by 5 bases, leaving a spacing of 18 bases between them. Another study also made use of these data, one on T cells in Graves' hyperthyroidism and ophthalmopathy. Looking at the second paper: A patient counted as having stable Graves' hyperthyroidism if no progression to ophthalmopathy occurred over 18 months of follow-up. Hyperthyroidism patients were newly diagnosed, had a disease duration of under 2 months, and were aged 18 to 65 years. Any patient with an uncontrolled infection, another autoimmune disease, pregnancy or lactation was excluded. Clinical symptoms, serum thyroxine and TRAb, thyroid ultrasound, and orbital computed tomography formed the basis for the diagnoses. A first-round RT-PCR of the TCR CDR3 used the HTBI primer set with the Qiagen OneStep RT-PCR kit. Most expanded thyroid clonotypes (frequency above 0.001) were also detected in blood, a finding suggesting that blood repertoires may reflect thyroid immune responses. A 13 V-J signature model separated ophthalmopathy from stable hyperthyroidism, with approximately 87% sensitivity and roughly 81% specificity in cross-validation and 80%/75% in testing. During validation, the model predicted progression to ophthalmopathy a median of around six months ahead of onset, with more than 60% sensitivity and less than 85% specificity. To identify TCR V-J signatures that set the groups apart, the researchers used a discovery cohort of about a hundred patients, made up of under 50 with Graves' ophthalmopathy and 57 with stable Graves' hyperthyroidism. Prospective prediction of ophthalmopathy was tested in an independent validation cohort of fewer than 20 hyperthyroidism patients and 17 patients who later progressed to ophthalmopathy. The 90 or so discovery patients were randomly split 7:3 into training and test sets. In addition, the study compared T-cell repertoires in thyroid tissue and in blood from six Graves' hyperthyroidism patients. Once sampling was done, hyperthyroidism patients were given methimazole at a starting dose of 30 mg daily, whereas ophthalmopathy patients were given high-dose intravenous methylprednisolone. Libraries were constructed in a second round of multiplex PCR, after which size selection and purification were performed. Libraries were sequenced paired-end with 100 bp reads on an Illumina HiSeq2000. SOAPnuke was used to process the raw data, removing reads that contained adapters or uncalled bases, had a mean Phred below 15, or lacked an exact match to the constant primer or identifier. COPE v1.2.5 was used to merge high-quality paired reads, and clonotypes were defined as unique nucleotide sequences. MiTCR v1.1 was used to align the clonotypes against IMGT TRBV, TRBD and TRBJ reference segments. Analysis was restricted to V-J combinations with a frequency above 0.0001, which covered about 99% of repertoires. The TCS score was defined as the ratio of F50 (clonal expansion) to E x V (chaos), calculated using BLOSUM62-based TCRdist between CDR3 peptides within each V-J. Welch's t-statistics and random forest reduced 500 to 650 V-J features to 10 to 15, which were used in a naive Bayes classifier (R e1071). No statistical method was used to set the sample size in advance, and investigators knew the group allocation. TCR Vbeta CDR3 sequencing of 120 to 150 peripheral blood samples (about 45 ophthalmopathy, approximately 80 hyperthyroidism and roughly 17 progressor patients) is reported in the paper.

The sample in question was peripheral blood mononuclear cells (PBMCs), obtained at new diagnosis, from a patient treated with antithyroid drugs. This receptor was identified in a man aged 35-49 years with Graves disease. Donor details come from another sample of the same person, matched by shared clones. The chain uses TRBV20-1 and TRBJ2-1; the D gene is perhaps TRBD2, on 5 matching bases. The DNA sequence reads TGCAGTGCTACATTTTACGGGGAGAGCGACAATGAGCAGTTCTTC. Its protein product is CSATFYGESDNEQFF.